This T cell receptor beta chain was recovered during a study of CD8+ T cells in alopecia areata (dated by TCRdb to the late 2010s). Concerning the study at large: Treated patients were enrolled in an open-label pilot trial of oral tofacitinib, 5 to 10 mg twice daily, for moderate-to-severe alopecia areata. Tofacitinib was administered for 6 to 18 months, and 6 months of follow-up off drug were then conducted to assess delayed response and recurrence. For the treated patients, the SALT score, which quantifies what percentage of scalp surface area is affected, served as the measure of disease severity. The study used high-throughput TCRbeta sequencing to examine T cell clonal expansion in alopecia areata, in both the C3H/HeJ mouse model and human patients. On the human side, TCRbeta sequencing was run on scalp tissue and on sorted CD4+ and CD8+ peripheral blood T cells from healthy controls and from alopecia areata patients with either patchy or totalis/universalis disease. Biopsies were taken from tofacitinib-treated patients at baseline and at 4 and 24 weeks of treatment, and a later scalp biopsy was taken in several of the tofacitinib-treated patients. Scalp clonality was compared across normal scalp (n=4), patchy alopecia areata scalp (n=8), and alopecia totalis/universalis scalp (n=8). RNA was extracted with the PAXgene miRNA kit for fixed scalp, the miRNeasy kit for PBMCs, and the RNeasy kit for mouse skin. TCRbeta CDR3 regions were amplified by immunoSEQ multiplex PCR using 35 Vbeta forward and 13 Jbeta reverse primers. General study outcomes and caveats: Resident alphabeta T cells in normal human skin are also sequenced, complicating scalp TCR repertoire analysis, unlike mouse skin dominated by gammadelta T cells. Tofacitinib significantly lowered scalp clonality and the number of expanded CD8+ clones among the top 100 scalp clones. Many expanded lesional clones persisted in scalp and blood during tofacitinib treatment, which may partly explain relapse after stopping treatment. Because the treated cohort was small and had only one nonresponder, larger studies are needed to examine links between baseline CD8+ expansion and response. Higher clonality and more expanded CD8+ clones were observed in lesional scalp than in normal scalp, particularly in alopecia totalis/universalis, a finding suggestive of antigenic drive. TCR sequences shared between patients were less clear than in mice, possibly partly because of HLA diversity in the patient population.

Taken with the paper, the label for treatment or condition translates to: oral pan-JAK inhibitor, 5-10 mg twice daily. Peripheral blood and lesional scalp punch biopsies were obtained from patients with alopecia areata. After PBMCs were isolated by density centrifugation and stained for CD3, CD4 and CD8, a FACSAria was used to sort CD4+ and CD8+ T cells. To note about this clone: The specificity of this receptor is unknown. The sample holds no much larger clone one base away, and base qualities are not on file.

The germline V gene supplies CDR1 SQVTM and CDR2 ANQGSEA. Taken from cysteine to phenylalanine, the CDR3 has 15 residues. Only the CDR3 DNA is retained, 45 bases long and in frame from the first base. V was cut back by 4 bases and J by 3 bases, leaving a gap of 18 bases between them. Libraries were prepared through the immunoSEQ multiplex PCR assay. RNA was extracted from all samples and reverse transcribed into cDNA as template for TCR sequencing. First-strand cDNA was synthesized using SuperScript III with a 2:1 mix of oligo-dT and random hexamers. A synthetic immune receptor repertoire was used to measure amplification bias, and any remaining bias was corrected computationally. The published analysis was carried out like this. Raw reads were preprocessed to remove errors, and CDR3 was defined by IMGT conventions from the conserved cysteine to phenylalanine. Clonality was computed as 1 minus the Shannon entropy, with the entropy normalized by log2 of the number of productive unique TCRs. Whether scalp clones were CD4 or CD8 was inferred by matching scalp TCRbeta sequences against CD4 and CD8 repertoires sorted from blood. Not all clones reach the TCRdb copy of this immuneACCESS table, which keeps in-frame sequences only. Checked studies attribute under half of the gap to unresolved V genes and leave the rest unexplained. The V and J calls and clone size come from that table; D and trimming were worked out from the DNA. The sample has approximately 210,000 clones on record, approximately 47% of them singletons. The ten largest clonotypes hold 2% to 3% of the sample.

The TCR originated in a human donor with alopecia areata. In this chain, TRBV29-1 is recombined with TRBJ1-1; TRBD1 is possibly the D segment (6 matching bases). Here the sequenced sample was CD4+ T cells sorted from blood, taken at approximately week 36, from a patient treated with tofacitinib. The CDR3: CSVGPGVSGYTEAFF. The sequence in DNA is TGCAGCGTTGGTCCAGGGGTTTCGGGTTACACTGAAGCTTTCTTT.